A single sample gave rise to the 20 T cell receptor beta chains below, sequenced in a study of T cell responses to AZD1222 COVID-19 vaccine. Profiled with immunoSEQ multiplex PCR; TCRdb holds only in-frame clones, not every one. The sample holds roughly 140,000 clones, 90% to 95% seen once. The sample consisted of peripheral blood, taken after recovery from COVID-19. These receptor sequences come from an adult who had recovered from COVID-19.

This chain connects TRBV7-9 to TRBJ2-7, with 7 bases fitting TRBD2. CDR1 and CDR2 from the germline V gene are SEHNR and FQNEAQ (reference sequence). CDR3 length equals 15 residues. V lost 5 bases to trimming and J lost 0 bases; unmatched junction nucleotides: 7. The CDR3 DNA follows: TGTGCCAGCAGCGCAAGCGGGATCGCCTCCTACGAGCAGTACTTC. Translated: CASSASGIASYEQYF.

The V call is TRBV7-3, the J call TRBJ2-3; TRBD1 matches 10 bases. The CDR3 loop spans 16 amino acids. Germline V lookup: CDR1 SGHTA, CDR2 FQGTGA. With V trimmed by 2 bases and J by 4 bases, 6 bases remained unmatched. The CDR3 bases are TGTGCCAGCAGCTTAGGGGCGGACAGGGGGTCAGATACGCAGTATTTT. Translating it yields CASSLGADRGSDTQYF.

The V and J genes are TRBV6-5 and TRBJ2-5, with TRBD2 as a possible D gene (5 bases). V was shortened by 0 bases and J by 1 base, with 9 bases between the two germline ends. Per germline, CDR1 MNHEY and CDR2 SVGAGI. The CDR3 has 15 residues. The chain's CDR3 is CASSYSGDIQETQYF. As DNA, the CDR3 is TGTGCCAGCAGTTACTCGGGAGATATCCAAGAGACCCAGTACTTC.

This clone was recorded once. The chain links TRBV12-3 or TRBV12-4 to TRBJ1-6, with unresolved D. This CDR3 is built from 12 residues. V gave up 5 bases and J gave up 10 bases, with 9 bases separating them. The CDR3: CASSPSRSPLHF. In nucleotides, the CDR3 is TGTGCCAGCAGTCCATCAAGATCACCCCTCCACTTT.

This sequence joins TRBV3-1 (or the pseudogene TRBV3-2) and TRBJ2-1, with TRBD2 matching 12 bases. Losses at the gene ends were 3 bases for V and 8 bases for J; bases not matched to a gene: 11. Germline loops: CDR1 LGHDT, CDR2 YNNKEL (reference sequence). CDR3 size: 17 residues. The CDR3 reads CASSHPLLAGGGYEQFF. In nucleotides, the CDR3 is TGTGCCAGCAGCCATCCCCTACTAGCGGGAGGAGGGTATGAGCAGTTCTTC.

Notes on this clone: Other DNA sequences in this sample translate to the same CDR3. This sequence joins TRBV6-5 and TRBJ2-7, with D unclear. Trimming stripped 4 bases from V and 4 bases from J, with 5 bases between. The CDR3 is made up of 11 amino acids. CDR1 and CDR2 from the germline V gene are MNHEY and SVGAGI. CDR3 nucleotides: TGTGCCAGCAGTTCCAGATACGAGCAGTACTTC. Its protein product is CASSSRYEQYF.

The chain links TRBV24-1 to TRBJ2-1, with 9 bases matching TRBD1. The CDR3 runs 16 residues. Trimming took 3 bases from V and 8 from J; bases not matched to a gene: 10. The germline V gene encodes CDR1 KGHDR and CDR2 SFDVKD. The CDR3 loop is CATSDPGTGLGYEQFF. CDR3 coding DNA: TGTGCCACCAGTGATCCCGGGACAGGGTTAGGCTATGAGCAGTTCTTC.

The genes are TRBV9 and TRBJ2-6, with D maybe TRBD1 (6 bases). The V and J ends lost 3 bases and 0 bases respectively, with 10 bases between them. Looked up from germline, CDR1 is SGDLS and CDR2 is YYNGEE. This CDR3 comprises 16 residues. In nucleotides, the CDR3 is TGTGCCAGCAGCGCATGGGACACCTCTGGGGCCAACGTCCTGACTTTC. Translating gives CASSAWDTSGANVLTF.

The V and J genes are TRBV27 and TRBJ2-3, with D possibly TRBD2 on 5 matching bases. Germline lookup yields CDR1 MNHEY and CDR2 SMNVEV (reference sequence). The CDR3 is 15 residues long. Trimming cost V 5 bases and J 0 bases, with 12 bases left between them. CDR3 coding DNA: TGTGCCAGCAGTACAAGGGAGACGAGCACAGATACGCAGTATTTT. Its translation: CASSTRETSTDTQYF.

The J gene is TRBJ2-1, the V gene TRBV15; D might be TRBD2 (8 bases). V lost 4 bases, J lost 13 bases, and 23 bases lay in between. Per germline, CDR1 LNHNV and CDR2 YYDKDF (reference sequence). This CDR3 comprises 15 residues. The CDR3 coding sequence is TGTGCCACCAGCACAGGGGGACTAGTTGGTCTTTTTCAGTTCTTC. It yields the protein CATSTGGLVGLFQFF.

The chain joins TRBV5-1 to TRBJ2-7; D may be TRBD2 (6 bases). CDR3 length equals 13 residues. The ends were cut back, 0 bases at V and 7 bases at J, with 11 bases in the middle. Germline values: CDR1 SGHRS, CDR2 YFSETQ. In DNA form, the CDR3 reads TGCGCCAGCAGCTTGGCCGCGGGATGGGAGCAGTACTTC. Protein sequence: CASSLAAGWEQYF.

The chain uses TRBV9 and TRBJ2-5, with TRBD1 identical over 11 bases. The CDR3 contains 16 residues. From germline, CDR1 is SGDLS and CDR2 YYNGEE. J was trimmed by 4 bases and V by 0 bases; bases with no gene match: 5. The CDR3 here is CASSVGGQGALETQYF. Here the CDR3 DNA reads TGTGCCAGCAGCGTAGGCGGACAGGGGGCATTAGAGACCCAGTACTTC. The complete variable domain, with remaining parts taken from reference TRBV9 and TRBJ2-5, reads DSGVTQTPKHLITATGQRVTLRCSPRSGDLSVYWYQQSLDQGLQFLIQYYNGEERAKGNILERFSAQQFPDLHSELNLSSLELGDSALYFCASSVGGQGALETQYFGPGTRLLVL.

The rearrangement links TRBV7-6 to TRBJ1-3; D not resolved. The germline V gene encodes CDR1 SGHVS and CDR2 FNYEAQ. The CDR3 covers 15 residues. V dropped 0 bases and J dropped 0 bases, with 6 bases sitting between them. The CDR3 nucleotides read TGTGCCAGCAGCTTAGCGCTCGGCTCTGGAAACACCATATATTTT. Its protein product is CASSLALGSGNTIYF. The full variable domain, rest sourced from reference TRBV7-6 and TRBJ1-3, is GAGVSQSPRYKVTKRGQDVALRCDPISGHVSLYWYRQALGQGPEFLTYFNYEAQQDKSGLPNDRFSAERPEGSISTLTIQRTEQRDSAMYRCASSLALGSGNTIYFGEGSWLTVV.

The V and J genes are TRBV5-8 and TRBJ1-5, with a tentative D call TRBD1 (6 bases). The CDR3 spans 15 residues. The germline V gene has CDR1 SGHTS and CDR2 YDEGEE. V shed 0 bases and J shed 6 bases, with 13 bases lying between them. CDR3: CASSLAGGRAQPQHF. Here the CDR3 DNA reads TGTGCCAGCAGCTTGGCCGGGGGCAGGGCTCAGCCCCAGCATTTT.

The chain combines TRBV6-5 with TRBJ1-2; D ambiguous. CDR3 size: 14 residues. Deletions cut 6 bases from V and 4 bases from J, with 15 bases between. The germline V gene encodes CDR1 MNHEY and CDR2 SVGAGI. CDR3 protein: CASSFAGGSYGYTF. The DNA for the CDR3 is TGTGCCAGCAGCTTTGCGGGAGGTAGCTATGGCTACACCTTC.

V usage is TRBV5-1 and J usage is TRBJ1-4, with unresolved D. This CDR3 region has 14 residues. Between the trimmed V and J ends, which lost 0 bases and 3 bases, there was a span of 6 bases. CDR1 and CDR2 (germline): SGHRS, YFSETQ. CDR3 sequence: CASSLGGSNEKLFF. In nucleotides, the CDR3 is TGCGCCAGCAGCTTGGGAGGATCTAATGAAAAACTGTTTTTT.

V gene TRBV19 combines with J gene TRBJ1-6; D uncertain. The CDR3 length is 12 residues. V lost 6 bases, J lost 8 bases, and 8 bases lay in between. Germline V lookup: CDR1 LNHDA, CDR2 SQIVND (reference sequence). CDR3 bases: TGTGCCAGTAGACACAGAGATTCACCCCTCCACTTT. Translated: CASRHRDSPLHF. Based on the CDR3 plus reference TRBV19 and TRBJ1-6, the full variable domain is DGGITQSPKYLFRKEGQNVTLSCEQNLNHDAMYWYRQDPGQGLRLIYYSQIVNDFQKGDIAEGYSVSREKKESFPLTVTSAQKNPTAFYLCASRHRDSPLHFGNGTRLTVT.

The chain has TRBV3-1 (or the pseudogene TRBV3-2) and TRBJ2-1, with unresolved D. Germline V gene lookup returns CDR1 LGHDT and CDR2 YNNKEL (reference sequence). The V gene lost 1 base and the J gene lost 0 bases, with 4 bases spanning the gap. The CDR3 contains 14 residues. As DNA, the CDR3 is TGTGCCAGCAGCCAAGTTAGCTCCTACAATGAGCAGTTCTTC. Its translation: CASSQVSSYNEQFF.

As DNA, the CDR3 is TGCAGCGTTGAAGATCGTTGGGAGGCAGGGGTCAACACTGAAGCTTTCTTT. As protein: CSVEDRWEAGVNTEAFF. The chain combines TRBV29-1 with TRBJ1-1, with D perhaps TRBD1 (6 bases). The germline V and J ends were trimmed by 0 bases and 2 bases, with 19 bases remaining between them. The CDR3 runs to 17 residues. CDR1 and CDR2 (germline): SQVTM, ANQGSEA.

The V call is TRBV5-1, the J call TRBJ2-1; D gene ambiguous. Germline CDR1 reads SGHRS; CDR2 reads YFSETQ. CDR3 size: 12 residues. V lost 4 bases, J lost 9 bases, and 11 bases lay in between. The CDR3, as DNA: TGCGCCAGCAGCCTAACCCTGGGTGAGCAGTTCTTC. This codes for CASSLTLGEQFF. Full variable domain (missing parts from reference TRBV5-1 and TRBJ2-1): KAGVTQTPRYLIKTRGQQVTLSCSPISGHRSVSWYQQTPGQGLQFLFEYFSETQRNKGNFPGRFSGRQFSNSRSEMNVSTLELGDSALYLCASSLTLGEQFFGPGTRLTVL.